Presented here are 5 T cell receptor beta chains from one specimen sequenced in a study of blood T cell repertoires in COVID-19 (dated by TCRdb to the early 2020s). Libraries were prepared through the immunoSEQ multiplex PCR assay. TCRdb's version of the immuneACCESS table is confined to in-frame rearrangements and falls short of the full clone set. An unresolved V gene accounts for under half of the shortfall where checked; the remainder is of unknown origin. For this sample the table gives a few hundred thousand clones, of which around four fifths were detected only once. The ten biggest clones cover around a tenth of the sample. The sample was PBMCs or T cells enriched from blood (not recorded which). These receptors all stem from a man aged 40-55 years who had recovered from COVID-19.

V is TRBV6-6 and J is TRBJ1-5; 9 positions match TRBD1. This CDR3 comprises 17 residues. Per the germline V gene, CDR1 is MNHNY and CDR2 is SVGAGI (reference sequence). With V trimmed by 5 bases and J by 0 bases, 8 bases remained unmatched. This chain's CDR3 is CASSLDRGDYSNQPQHF. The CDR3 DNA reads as TGTGCCAGCAGTCTAGACAGGGGGGACTATAGCAATCAGCCCCAGCATTTT.

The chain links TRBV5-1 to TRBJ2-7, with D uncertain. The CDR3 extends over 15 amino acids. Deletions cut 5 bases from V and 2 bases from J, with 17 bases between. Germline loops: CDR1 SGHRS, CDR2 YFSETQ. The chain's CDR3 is CASRPVYQMPYEQYF. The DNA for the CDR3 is TGCGCCAGCAGACCCGTATATCAGATGCCCTACGAGCAGTACTTC. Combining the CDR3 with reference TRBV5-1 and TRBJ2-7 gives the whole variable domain KAGVTQTPRYLIKTRGQQVTLSCSPISGHRSVSWYQQTPGQGLQFLFEYFSETQRNKGNFPGRFSGRQFSNSRSEMNVSTLELGDSALYLCASRPVYQMPYEQYFGPGTRLTVT.

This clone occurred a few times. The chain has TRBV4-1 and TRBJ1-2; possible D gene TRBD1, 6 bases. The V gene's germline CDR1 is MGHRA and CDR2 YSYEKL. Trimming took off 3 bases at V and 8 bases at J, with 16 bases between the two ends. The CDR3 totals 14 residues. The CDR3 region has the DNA TGCGCCAGCAGCCAGATGGACAGTCTTGGGGGCTACACCTTC. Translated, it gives CASSQMDSLGGYTF.

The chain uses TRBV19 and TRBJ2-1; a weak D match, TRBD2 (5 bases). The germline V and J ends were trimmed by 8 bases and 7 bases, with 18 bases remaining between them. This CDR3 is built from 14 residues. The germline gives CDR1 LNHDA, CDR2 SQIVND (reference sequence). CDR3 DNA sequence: TGTGCCAGTCAGCGAATTAGTGCGGGTAATGAGCAGTTCTTC. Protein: CASQRISAGNEQFF. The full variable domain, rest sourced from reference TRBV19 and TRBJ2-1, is DGGITQSPKYLFRKEGQNVTLSCEQNLNHDAMYWYRQDPGQGLRLIYYSQIVNDFQKGDIAEGYSVSREKKESFPLTVTSAQKNPTAFYLCASQRISAGNEQFFGPGTRLTVL.

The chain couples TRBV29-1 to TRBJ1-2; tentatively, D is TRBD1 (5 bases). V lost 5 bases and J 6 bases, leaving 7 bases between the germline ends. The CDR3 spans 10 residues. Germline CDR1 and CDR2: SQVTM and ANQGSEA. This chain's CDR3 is CSVPTDGYTF. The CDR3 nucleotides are TGCAGCGTTCCGACAGATGGCTACACCTTC.